A selection of T cell receptor beta chains follows, all from one sample in a study of blood T cells in healthy people across ages. Each CDR3 protein gets one entry after TCRdb re-called the 5' RACE reads with MiXCR. This sample has around 650,000 distinct CDR3 sequences; around two fifths occur once, and the top ten carry 25% to 30%. The sample was blood. All receptors derive from an elderly man in good health. Each CDR3 is given with its conserved first and last residue. Not every row has a clone size; where given, it reads once, few, many or a size class.

clone_size j_call v_call cdr3_aa
many TRBJ2-5 TRBV6-2/TRBV6-3 CASSRAGEETQYF
. TRBJ2-1 TRBV4-1 CASSQEGGGVDEQFF
few TRBJ2-1 TRBV6-5 CASRRDQDNEQFF
. TRBJ2-2 TRBV6-2/TRBV6-3 CASRLTGELFF
. TRBJ2-1 TRBV20-1 CSAGPGGSSYNEQFF
. . TRBV20-1 CSASTSGSVAKNIQYF
. TRBJ2-5 TRBV15 CATSNLTRLETQYF
. TRBJ2-7 TRBV15 CATSRGERAYEQYF
few TRBJ2-4 TRBV4-2 CASSQGQGGNIQYF
few TRBJ2-7 TRBV28 CASSPAGGPYEQYF
. TRBJ1-2 TRBV20-1 CSASPRTGRNYGYTF
. TRBJ2-1 TRBV20-1 CSASSSGGPSSYNEQFF
. TRBJ1-2 TRBV29-1 CSVDDRLSNYGHTF
. TRBJ1-2 TRBV2 CASKVDRAGSYGYTF
. . TRBV12-3/TRBV12-4 CASSDPGSSSYSEQYF
few TRBJ2-3 TRBV11-2 CASSFRQGGTDTQYF
once TRBJ2-5 TRBV11-3 CASSLDYQDREQYF
many TRBJ2-3 TRBV5-5 CASSLTSSTDTQYF
. TRBJ2-5 TRBV28 CASINGRTETQYF
. TRBJ2-2 TRBV6-6 CASSYVRQVNTGELFF
. TRBJ2-2 TRBV6-2/TRBV6-3 CASTVQGSTGELFF
. TRBJ2-3 TRBV5-1 CASSFRPASIETQYF
. TRBJ2-1 TRBV3-1 CASSQLNEQFF
. TRBJ2-2 TRBV9 CASSVGPFSGELFF
few TRBJ1-2 TRBV6-2/TRBV6-3 CASSPGIYGYTF
. TRBJ2-3 TRBV18 CASSRGQGRTDTQYF
. TRBJ2-3 TRBV11-2 CASSLGAAGLDTQYF
many TRBJ2-1 TRBV20-1 CSAPPASSSYNEQFF
few TRBJ1-2 TRBV20-1 CSARGGRGENYGYTF
. TRBJ2-4 TRBV11-2 CASSLDLVLGHPDIQYF
. TRBJ2-3 TRBV24-1 CATSDHTGTGASSTDTQYF
. TRBJ2-7 TRBV9 CASSVGGQGPSGEQYF
. TRBJ1-2 TRBV7-9 CASSDTGYSDGYTF
few TRBJ2-3 TRBV2 CASSAVRGVIDTQYF
. TRBJ2-3 TRBV28 CASTPSGFGDTQYF
few TRBJ2-7 TRBV15 CATSRAPPTVTYEQYF
few TRBJ1-1 TRBV7-6 CASSPTGATNTEAFF
few TRBJ2-1 TRBV20-1 CSATPGLAAGEQFF
. TRBJ1-6 TRBV7-2 CASSSREGRGLYNSPLHF
. TRBJ2-4 TRBV7-2 CASSLEGDRADIQYF
few TRBJ1-4 TRBV24-1 CATGTGGRNEKLFF
many TRBJ2-3 TRBV11-2 CASSSDRAADTQYF
. TRBJ2-1 TRBV7-6 CASSSALSSNEQFF
many TRBJ2-3 TRBV6-2/TRBV6-3 CASSYTGLSTDTQYF
many TRBJ2-3 TRBV29-1 CSVQDSLISTDTQYF
. TRBJ2-7 TRBV11-3 CASSLFAGAGEQYF
. TRBJ1-6 TRBV6-5 CASSYDSAGRGYNSPLHF
once TRBJ2-5 TRBV7-2 CASSLAPSGGEETQYF